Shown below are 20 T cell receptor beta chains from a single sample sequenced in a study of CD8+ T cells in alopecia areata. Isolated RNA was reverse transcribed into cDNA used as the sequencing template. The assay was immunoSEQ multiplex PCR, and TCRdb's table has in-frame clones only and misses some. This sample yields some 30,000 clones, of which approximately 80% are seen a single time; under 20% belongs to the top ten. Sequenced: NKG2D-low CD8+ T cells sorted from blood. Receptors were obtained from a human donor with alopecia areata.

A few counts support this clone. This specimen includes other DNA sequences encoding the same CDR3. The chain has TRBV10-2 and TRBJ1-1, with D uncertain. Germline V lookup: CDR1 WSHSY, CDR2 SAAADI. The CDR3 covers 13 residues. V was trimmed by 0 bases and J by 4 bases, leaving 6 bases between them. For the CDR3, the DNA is TGCGCCAGCAGTGAGTCTCGAGGCACTGAAGCTTTCTTT. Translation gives CASSESRGTEAFF.

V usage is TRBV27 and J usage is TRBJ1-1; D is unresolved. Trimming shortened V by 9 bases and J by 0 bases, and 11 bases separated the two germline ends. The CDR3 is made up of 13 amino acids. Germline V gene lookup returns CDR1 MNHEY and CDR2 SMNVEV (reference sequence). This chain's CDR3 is CASWSGMNTEAFF. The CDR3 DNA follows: TGTGCCAGTTGGTCCGGGATGAACACTGAAGCTTTCTTT.

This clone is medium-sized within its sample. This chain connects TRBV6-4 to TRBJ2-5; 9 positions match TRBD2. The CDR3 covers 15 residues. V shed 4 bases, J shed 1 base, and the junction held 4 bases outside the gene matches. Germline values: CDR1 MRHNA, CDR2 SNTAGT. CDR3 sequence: CASSVSAGGQETQYF. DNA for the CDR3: TGTGCCAGCAGTGTCTCAGCGGGAGGCCAAGAGACCCAGTACTTC.

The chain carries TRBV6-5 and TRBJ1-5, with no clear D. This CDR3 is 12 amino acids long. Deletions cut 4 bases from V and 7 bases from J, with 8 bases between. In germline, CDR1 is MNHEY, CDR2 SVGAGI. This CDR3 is CASSLPGQPQHF. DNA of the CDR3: TGTGCCAGCAGTTTGCCGGGGCAGCCCCAGCATTTT.

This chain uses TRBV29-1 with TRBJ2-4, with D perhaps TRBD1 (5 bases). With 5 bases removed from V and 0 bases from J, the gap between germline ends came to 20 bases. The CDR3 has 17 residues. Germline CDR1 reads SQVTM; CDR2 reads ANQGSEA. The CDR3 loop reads CSVRHVTDSLAKNIQYF. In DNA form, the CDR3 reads TGCAGCGTTCGACACGTGACAGATTCCTTAGCCAAAAACATTCAGTACTTC.

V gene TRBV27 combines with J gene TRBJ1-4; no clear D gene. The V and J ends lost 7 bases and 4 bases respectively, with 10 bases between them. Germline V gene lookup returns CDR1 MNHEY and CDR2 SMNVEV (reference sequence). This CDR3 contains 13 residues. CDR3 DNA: TGTGCCAGCACCCACAGTTTTAATGAAAAACTGTTTTTT. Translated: CASTHSFNEKLFF.

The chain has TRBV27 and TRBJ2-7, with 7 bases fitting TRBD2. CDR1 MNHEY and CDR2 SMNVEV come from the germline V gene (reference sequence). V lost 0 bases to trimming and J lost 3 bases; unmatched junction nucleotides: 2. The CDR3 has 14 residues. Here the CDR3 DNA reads TGTGCCAGCAGTTTATCAGCGGGACGCTACGAGCAGTACTTC. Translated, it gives CASSLSAGRYEQYF.

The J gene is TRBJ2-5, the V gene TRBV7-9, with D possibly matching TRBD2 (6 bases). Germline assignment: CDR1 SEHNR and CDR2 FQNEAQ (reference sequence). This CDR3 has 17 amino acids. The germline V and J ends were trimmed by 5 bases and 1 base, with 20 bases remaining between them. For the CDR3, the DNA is TGTGCCAGCAGCCCCAGCGTAGGGCGGGGTGGCCAAGAGACCCAGTACTTC. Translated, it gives CASSPSVGRGGQETQYF.

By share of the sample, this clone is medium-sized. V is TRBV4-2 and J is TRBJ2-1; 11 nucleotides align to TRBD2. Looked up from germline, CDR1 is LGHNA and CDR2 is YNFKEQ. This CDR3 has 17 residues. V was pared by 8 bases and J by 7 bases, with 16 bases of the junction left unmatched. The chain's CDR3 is CASRDPGLAEVSNEQFF. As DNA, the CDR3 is TGTGCCAGCCGAGACCCGGGACTAGCGGAAGTCTCTAATGAGCAGTTCTTC.

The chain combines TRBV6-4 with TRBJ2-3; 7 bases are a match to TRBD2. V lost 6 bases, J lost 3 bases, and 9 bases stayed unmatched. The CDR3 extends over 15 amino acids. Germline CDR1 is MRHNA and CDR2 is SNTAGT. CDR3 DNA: TGTGCCAGCAGCGGTTCGGCGGGAGAGACAGATACGCAGTATTTT. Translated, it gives CASSGSAGETDTQYF.

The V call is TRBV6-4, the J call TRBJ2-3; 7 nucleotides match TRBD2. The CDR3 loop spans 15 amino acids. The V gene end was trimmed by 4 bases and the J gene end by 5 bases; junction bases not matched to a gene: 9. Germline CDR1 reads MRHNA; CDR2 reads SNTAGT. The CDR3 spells CASSVLSGGQDTQYF. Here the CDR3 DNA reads TGTGCCAGCAGTGTTCTTTCGGGAGGTCAAGATACGCAGTATTTT.

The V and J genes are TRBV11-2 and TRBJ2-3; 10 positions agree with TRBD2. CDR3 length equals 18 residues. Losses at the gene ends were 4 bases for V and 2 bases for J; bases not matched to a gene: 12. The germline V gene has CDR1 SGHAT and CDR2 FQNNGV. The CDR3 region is CASSSPSGGALHTDTQYF. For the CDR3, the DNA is TGTGCCAGCAGCTCTCCAAGCGGGGGGGCCCTCCACACAGATACGCAGTATTTT.

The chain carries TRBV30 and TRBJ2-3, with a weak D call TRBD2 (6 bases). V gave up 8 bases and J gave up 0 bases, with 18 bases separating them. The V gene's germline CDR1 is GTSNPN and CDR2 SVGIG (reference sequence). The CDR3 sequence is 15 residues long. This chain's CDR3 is CARSTSGTSTDTQYF. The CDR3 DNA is TGTGCCCGCTCGACTTCCGGGACTAGCACAGATACGCAGTATTTT.

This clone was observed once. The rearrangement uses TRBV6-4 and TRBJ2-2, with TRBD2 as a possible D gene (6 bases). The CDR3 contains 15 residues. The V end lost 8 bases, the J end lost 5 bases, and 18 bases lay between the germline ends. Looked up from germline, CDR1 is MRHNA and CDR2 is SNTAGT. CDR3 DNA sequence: TGTGCCAGCGGCCCCGACGGGGCGGGAACCGGGGAGCTGTTTTTT. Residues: CASGPDGAGTGELFF.

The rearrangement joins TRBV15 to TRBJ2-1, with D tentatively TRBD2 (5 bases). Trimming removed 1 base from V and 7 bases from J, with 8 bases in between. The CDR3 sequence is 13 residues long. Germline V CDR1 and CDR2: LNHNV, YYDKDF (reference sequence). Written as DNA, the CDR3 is TGTGCCACCAGCAGAGCTGAGGGAAATGAGCAGTTCTTC. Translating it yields CATSRAEGNEQFF.

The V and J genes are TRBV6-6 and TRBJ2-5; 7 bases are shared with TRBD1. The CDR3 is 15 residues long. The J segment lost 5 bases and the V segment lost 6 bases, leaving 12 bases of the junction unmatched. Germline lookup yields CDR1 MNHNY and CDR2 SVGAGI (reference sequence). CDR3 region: CASSQGQDEAETQYF. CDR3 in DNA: TGTGCCAGCAGCCAAGGACAGGACGAGGCGGAGACCCAGTACTTC.

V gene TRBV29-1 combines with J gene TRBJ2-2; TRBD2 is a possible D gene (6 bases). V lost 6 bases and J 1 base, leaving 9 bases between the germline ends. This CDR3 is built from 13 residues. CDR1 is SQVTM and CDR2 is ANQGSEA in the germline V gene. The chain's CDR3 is CSVTGENTGELFF. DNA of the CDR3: TGCAGCGTGACGGGGGAGAACACCGGGGAGCTGTTTTTT.

This chain's CDR3 is CASSLSLASEQFF. The CDR3 nucleotides are TGTGCCAGCAGCTTATCCCTAGCGTCTGAACAGTTCTTC. J is TRBJ2-1 and V is TRBV7-9, with D possibly matching TRBD2 (6 bases). Germline CDR1 and CDR2: SEHNR and FQNEAQ (reference sequence). This CDR3 has 13 residues. V lost 2 bases and J 13 bases, leaving 15 bases between the germline ends.

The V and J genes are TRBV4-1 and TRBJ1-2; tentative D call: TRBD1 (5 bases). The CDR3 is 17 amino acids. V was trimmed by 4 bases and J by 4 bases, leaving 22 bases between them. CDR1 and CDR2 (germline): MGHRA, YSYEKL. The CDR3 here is CASSRDPGGGMGYGYTF. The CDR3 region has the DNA TGCGCCAGCAGCCGAGACCCCGGTGGGGGGATGGGCTATGGCTACACCTTC.

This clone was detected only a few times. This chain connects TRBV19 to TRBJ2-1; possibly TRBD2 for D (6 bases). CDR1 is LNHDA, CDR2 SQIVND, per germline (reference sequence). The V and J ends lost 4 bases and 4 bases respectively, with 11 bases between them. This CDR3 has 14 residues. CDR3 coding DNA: TGTGCCAGTAGTACGGGGACTCATTACAATGAGCAGTTCTTC. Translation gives CASSTGTHYNEQFF.